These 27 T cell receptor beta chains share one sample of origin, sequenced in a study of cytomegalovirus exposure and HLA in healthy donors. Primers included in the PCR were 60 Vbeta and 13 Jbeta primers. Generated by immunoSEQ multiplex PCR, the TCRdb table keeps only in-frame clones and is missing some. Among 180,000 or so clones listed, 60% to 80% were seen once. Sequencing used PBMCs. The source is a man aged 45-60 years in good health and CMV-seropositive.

CDR3 bases: TGTGCCAGCTCACCTCTCAGGGACTCCTACGAGCAGTACTTC. Its translation: CASSPLRDSYEQYF. This chain connects TRBV18 to TRBJ2-7; TRBD1 is a possible D gene (5 bases). Trimming shortened V by 3 bases and J by 0 bases, and 9 bases separated the two germline ends. Germline loops: CDR1 KGHSH, CDR2 LQKENI. The length of the CDR3 is 14 residues.

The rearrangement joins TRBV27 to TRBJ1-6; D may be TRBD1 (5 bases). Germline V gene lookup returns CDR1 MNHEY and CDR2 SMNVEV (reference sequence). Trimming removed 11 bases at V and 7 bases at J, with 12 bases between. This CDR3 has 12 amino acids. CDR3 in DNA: TGTGCCGCCGGGGGTATGAATTCACCCCTCCACTTT. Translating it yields CAAGGMNSPLHF.

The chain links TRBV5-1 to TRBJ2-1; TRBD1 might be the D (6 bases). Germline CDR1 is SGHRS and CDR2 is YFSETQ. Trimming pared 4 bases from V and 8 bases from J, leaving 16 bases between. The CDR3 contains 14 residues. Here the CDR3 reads CASSGTQGRDEQFF. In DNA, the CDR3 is TGCGCCAGCAGCGGCACACAGGGAAGGGATGAGCAGTTCTTC.

For the CDR3, the DNA is TGTGCCAGTAAAGTAAGTTTTGGACAGGAGGCTGGCTACACCTTC. It encodes CASKVSFGQEAGYTF. This sequence joins TRBV19 and TRBJ1-2; 7 nucleotides align to TRBD1. The trim removed 7 bases at V and 7 bases at J, leaving 15 bases unmatched. The CDR3 length is 15 residues. Germline lookup yields CDR1 LNHDA and CDR2 SQIVND (reference sequence).

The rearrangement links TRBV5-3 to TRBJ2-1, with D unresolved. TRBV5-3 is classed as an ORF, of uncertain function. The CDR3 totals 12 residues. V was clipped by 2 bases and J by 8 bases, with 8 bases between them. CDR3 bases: TGTGCCAGAAGCTTAGCTATCGATGAGCAGTTCTTC. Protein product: CARSLAIDEQFF.

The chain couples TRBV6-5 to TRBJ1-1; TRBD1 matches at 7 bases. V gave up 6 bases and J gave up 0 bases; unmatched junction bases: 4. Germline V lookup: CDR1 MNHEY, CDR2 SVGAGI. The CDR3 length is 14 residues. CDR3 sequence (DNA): TGTGCCAGCAGAGATGGGACAGTGAACACTGAAGCTTTCTTT. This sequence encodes CASRDGTVNTEAFF.

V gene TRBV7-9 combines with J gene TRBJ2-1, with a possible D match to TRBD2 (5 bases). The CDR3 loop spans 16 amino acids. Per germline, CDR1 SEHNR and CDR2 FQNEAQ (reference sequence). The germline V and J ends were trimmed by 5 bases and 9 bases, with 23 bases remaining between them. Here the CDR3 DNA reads TGTGCCAGCAGCCCGAGGGTCAGTCGTCAGTCGAGTGAGCAGTTCTTC. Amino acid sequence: CASSPRVSRQSSEQFF. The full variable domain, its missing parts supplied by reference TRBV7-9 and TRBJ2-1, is DTGVSQNPRHKITKRGQNVTFRCDPISEHNRLYWYRQTLGQGPEFLTYFQNEAQLEKSRLLSDRFSAERPKGSFSTLEIQRTEQGDSAMYLCASSPRVSRQSSEQFFGPGTRLTVL.

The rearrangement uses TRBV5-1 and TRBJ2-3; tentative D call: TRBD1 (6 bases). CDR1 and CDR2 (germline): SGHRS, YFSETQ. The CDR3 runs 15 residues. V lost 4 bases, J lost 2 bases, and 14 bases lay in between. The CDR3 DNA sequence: TGCGCCAGCAGCCAGGGGACGGGGCTCACAGATACGCAGTATTTT. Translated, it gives CASSQGTGLTDTQYF.

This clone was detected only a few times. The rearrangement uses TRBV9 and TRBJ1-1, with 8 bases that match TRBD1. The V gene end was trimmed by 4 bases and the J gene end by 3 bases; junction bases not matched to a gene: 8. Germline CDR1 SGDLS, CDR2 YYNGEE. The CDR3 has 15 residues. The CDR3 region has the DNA TGTGCCAGCAGCCCACCCTCCAGGGGGCACACTGAAGCTTTCTTT. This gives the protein CASSPPSRGHTEAFF.

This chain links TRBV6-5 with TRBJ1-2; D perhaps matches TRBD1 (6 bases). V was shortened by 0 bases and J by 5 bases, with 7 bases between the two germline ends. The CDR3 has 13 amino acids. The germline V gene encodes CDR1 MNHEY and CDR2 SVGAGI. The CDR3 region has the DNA TGTGCCAGCAGTTACTCGGGGGCGTATGGCTACACCTTC. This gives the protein CASSYSGAYGYTF.

For the CDR3, the DNA is TGTGCCAGCAGTTCTGGTCAGGGCTCCTCTCAAGAGACCCAGTACTTC. Encoded protein: CASSSGQGSSQETQYF. The V and J genes are TRBV7-9 and TRBJ2-5; TRBD1 might be the D (5 bases). V dropped 6 bases and J dropped 2 bases, with 19 bases sitting between them. Germline CDR1 is SEHNR and CDR2 is FQNEAQ (reference sequence). The CDR3 length is 16 residues.

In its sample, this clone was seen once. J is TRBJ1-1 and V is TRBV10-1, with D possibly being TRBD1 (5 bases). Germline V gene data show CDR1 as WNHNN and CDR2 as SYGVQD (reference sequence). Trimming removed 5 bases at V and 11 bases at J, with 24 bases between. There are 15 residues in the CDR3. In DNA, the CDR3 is TGCGCCAGCAGTCCGGGGGGGGAAAGGAGGTTGTTGGCTTTCTTT. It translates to CASSPGGERRLLAFF.

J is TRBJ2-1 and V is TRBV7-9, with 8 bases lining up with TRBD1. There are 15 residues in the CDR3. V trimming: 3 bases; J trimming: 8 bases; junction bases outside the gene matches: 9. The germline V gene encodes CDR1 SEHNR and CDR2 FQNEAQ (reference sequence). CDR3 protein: CASSLDREGVDEQFF. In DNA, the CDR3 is TGTGCCAGCAGCTTGGACAGGGAAGGGGTCGATGAGCAGTTCTTC.

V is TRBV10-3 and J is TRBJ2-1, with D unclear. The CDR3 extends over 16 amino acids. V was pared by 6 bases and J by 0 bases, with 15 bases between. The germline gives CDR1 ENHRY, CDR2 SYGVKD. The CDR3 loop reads CAISKTTTNSYNEQFF. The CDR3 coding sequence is TGTGCCATCAGCAAGACAACAACAAACTCCTACAATGAGCAGTTCTTC.

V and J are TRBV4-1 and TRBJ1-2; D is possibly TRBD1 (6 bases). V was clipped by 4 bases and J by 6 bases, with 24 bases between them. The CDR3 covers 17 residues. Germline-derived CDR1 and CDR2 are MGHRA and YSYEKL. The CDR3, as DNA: TGCGCCAGCAGCCTCAATTCCCTGACAGGAAAGTATAATGGCTACACCTTC. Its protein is CASSLNSLTGKYNGYTF.

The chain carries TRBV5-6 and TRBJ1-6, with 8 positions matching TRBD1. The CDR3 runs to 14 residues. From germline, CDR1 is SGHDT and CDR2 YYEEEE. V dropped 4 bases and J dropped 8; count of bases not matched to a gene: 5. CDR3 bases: TGTGCCAGCAGCACGGACAGGGTTGATTCACCCCTCCACTTT. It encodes CASSTDRVDSPLHF.

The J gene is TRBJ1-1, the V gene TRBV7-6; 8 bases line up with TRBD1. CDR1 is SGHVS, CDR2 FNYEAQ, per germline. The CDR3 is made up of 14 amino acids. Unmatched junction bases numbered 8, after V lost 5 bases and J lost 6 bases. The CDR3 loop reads CASSTTGQAPEAFF. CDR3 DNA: TGTGCCAGCAGCACGACGGGACAGGCCCCTGAAGCTTTCTTT.

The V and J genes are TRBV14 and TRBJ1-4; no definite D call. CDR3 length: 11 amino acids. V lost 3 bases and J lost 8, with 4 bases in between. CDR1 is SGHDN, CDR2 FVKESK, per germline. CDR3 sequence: CASSHREKLFF. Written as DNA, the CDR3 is TGTGCCAGCAGCCACAGGGAAAAACTGTTTTTT.

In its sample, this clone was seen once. DNA for the CDR3: TGTGCCAGCAGTCCCCAGATGACAGATACGCAGTATTTT. It is translated as CASSPQMTDTQYF. This chain joins TRBV28 and TRBJ2-3; D not certain. CDR1 and CDR2 (germline): MDHEN, SYDVKM. V gave up 5 bases and J gave up 3 bases, with 9 bases separating them. The CDR3 has 13 residues.

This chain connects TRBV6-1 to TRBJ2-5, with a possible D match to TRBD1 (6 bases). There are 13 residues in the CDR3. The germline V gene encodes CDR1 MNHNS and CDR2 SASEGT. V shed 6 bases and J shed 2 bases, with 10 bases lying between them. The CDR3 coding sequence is TGTGCCAGCAGACCGGACAGACAAGAGACCCAGTACTTC. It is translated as CASRPDRQETQYF.

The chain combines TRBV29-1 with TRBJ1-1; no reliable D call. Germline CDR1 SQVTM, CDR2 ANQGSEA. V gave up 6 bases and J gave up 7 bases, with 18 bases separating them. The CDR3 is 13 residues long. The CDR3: CSVSEAWLGEAFF. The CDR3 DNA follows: TGCAGCGTGTCGGAGGCGTGGTTGGGTGAAGCTTTCTTT.

CDR3 residues: CASKGGMNTEAFF. CDR3 nucleotides: TGTGCCAGCAAGGGGGGGATGAACACTGAAGCTTTCTTT. The rearrangement links TRBV2 to TRBJ1-1; TRBD1 might be the D (6 bases). Trimming pared 7 bases from V and 0 bases from J, leaving 9 bases between. Germline assignment: CDR1 SNHLY and CDR2 FYNNEI. The CDR3 is 13 residues long.

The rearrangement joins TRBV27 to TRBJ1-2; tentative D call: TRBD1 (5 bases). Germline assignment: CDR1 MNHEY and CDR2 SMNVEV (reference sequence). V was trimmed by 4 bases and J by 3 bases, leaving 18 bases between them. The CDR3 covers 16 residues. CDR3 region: CASSSAMGGADYGYTF. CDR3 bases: TGTGCCAGCAGTTCCGCGATGGGAGGGGCTGACTATGGCTACACCTTC.

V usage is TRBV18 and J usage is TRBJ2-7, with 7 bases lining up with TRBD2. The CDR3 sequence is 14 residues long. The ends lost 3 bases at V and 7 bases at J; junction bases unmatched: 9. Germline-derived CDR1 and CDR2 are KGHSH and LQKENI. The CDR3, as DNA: TGTGCCAGCTCACCTGTGACGGGGGGTGGGGAGCAGTACGTC. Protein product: CASSPVTGGGEQYV.

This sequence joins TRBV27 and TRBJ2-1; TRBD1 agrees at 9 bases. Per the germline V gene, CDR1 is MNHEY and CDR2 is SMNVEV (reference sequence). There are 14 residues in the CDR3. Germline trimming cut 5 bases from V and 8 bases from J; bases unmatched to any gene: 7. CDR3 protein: CASSGQGMMDEQFF. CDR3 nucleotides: TGTGCCAGCAGTGGACAGGGGATGATGGATGAGCAGTTCTTC.

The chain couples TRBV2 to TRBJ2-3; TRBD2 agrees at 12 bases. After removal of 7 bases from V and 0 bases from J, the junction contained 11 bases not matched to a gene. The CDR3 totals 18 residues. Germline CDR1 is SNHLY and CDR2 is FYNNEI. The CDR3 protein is CASTVTSGGPSSTDTQYF. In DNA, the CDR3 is TGTGCCAGCACTGTTACTAGCGGGGGGCCGTCTAGCACAGATACGCAGTATTTT.

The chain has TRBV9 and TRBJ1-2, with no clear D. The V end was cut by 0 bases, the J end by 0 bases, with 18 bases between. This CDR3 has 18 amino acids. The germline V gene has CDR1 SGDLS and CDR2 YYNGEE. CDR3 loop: CASSVDRGLLPSNYGYTF. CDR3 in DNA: TGTGCCAGCAGCGTAGATCGAGGGCTACTCCCTTCTAACTATGGCTACACCTTC.